The T cell receptor (beta chain) under discussion was sequenced for a study of T cells in localized non-small cell lung cancer. Broader study findings: There was higher T cell clonality in uninvolved adjacent lung than in tumor, and it was highest there. Appearances in adjacent lung were noted for a median approximately 61 of the top 100 tumor clones. Heterogeneity remains possible, as sequencing covered one tumor region only.

Some clones are missing from TCRdb's copy, which holds only in-frame ones; the method was immunoSEQ multiplex PCR. The table shows 2,500 to 3,500 clones, with about 29% occurring only once. Lung adjacent to the tumor, free of atypia, was sampled at least 2 cm from its margin. This CDR3 is built from 13 residues. Trimming took off 0 bases at V and 5 bases at J, with 7 bases between the two ends. CDR1 is SGHTA and CDR2 is FQGNSA in the germline V gene. This clone came up a few times. Its antigen is currently unknown. The receptor was isolated from a woman between 35 and 70 years old with stage I lung adenocarcinoma. This sequence joins TRBV7-2 and TRBJ2-5, with D unclear. The sample was normal lung tissue next to the tumor, taken before any cancer treatment. CDR3 in DNA: TGTGCCAGCAGCTTAGCCACGTTGGAGACCCAGTACTTC. Protein: CASSLATLETQYF.